Each of the 6 T cell receptor beta chains below was sequenced from the same sample in a study of molecular identifiers for immune sequencing clone quantification. TCRdb fed the PCR reads into MiXCR, producing one record per CDR3 protein. Here the sample spans about 100,000 distinct CDR3 sequences, approximately 40% being singletons. The sequenced sample consisted of naive CD8+ T cells from blood, with Jurkat cell RNA spiked in. Noted subset: FACS-sorted CD8+CD4-CCR7+CD45RA+ naive T cells. Receptor source: a human donor in good health. Some libraries in this study had Jurkat cell RNA spiked in.

This sequence joins TRBV28 and TRBJ2-3; D unresolved. CDR1 and CDR2 (germline): MDHEN, SYDVKM. This CDR3 region has 14 residues. V lost 8 bases, J lost 4 bases, and 16 bases lay in between. The CDR3 DNA reads as TGTGCCAGCTGTATTAGACTCCACTCAGATACGCAGTATTTT. Translating it yields CASCIRLHSDTQYF. The full variable domain, with the rest looked up from reference TRBV28 and TRBJ2-3, is DVKVTQSSRYLVKRTGEKVFLECVQDMDHENMFWYRQDPGLGLRLIYFSYDVKMKEKGDIPEGYSVSREKKERFSLILESASTNQTSMYLCASCIRLHSDTQYFGPGTRLTVL.

A remark on this clonotype: One base away lies a much larger clone, so this may be a sequencing read error. This rearrangement joins TRBV19 to TRBJ1-5; 7 bases are shared with TRBD1. CDR1 LNHDA and CDR2 SQIVND come from the germline V gene (reference sequence). V shed 7 bases, J shed 5 bases, and the junction held 5 bases outside the gene matches. There are 13 residues in the CDR3. The CDR3 bases are TGTGCCAGTAATACAGGGGCACATCAGCCCCAGCATTTT. Protein: CASNTGAHQPQHF. The full variable domain, with the rest looked up from reference TRBV19 and TRBJ1-5, is DGGITQSPKYLFRKEGQNVTLSCEQNLNHDAMYWYRQDPGQGLRLIYYSQIVNDFQKGDIAEGYSVSREKKESFPLTVTSAQKNPTAFYLCASNTGAHQPQHFGDGTRLSIL.

Only a few counts were recorded for this clonotype. The CDR3, as DNA: TGCGCCAGCAGCGAAATAACAGGGAGCGCTGAAGCTTTCTTT. Amino acid sequence: CASSEITGSAEAFF. V gene TRBV4-1 combines with J gene TRBJ1-1, with a possible D match to TRBD1 (6 bases). V was trimmed by 5 bases and J by 6 bases, leaving 16 bases between them. This CDR3 is 14 amino acids long. CDR1 is MGHRA and CDR2 is YSYEKL in the germline V gene.

Concerning this clonotype itself: A much larger clone is a single base away; this may be a read error. Because it lacks the conserved phenylalanine or tryptophan at the end, this CDR3 is likely a read error. The J gene is TRBJ2-3, the V gene TRBV7-2; D unclear. V was pared by 3 bases and J by 4 bases, with 11 bases between. CDR3 size: 14 residues. Germline assignment: CDR1 SGHTA and CDR2 FQGNSA. CDR3 sequence reads: CASSFIATPDTQYC. The CDR3 DNA reads as TGTGCCAGCAGCTTTATCGCGACCCCAGATACGCAGTATTGT.

This clonotype was counted ten times or more. The rearrangement links TRBV5-1 to TRBJ2-7, with no clear D. The V and J ends lost 2 bases and 3 bases respectively, with 6 bases between them. The germline V gene has CDR1 SGHRS and CDR2 YFSETQ. CDR3 length: 12 amino acids. The CDR3 bases are TGCGCCAGCAGCTTTAACAGCTACGAGCAGTACTTC. Translating gives CASSFNSYEQYF.

Many counts were recorded for this clonotype. V gene TRBV20-1 combines with J gene TRBJ2-3, with D perhaps matching TRBD2 (5 bases). The ends were cut back, 0 bases at V and 3 bases at J, with 13 bases in the middle. This CDR3 contains 15 residues. Germline V CDR1 and CDR2: DFQATT, SNEGSKA (reference sequence). The CDR3 here is CSARESGVITDTQYF. The CDR3, as DNA: TGCAGTGCTAGAGAATCCGGGGTAATAACAGATACGCAGTATTTT.